One sample yielded the 20 T cell receptor beta chains listed below, sequenced in a study of PD-L1 blockade in urothelial cancer. Data came from immunoSEQ multiplex PCR; TCRdb stores just in-frame clones and leaves some out. The table has some 47,000 clones, roughly four fifths seen once. The starting material was PBMCs, obtained around atezolizumab (anti-PD-L1) treatment. Source of these receptors: a man between 65 and 79 years old with urothelial cancer.

This clone appeared once. This sequence joins TRBV4-3 and TRBJ2-1; 14 bases line up with TRBD2. CDR1 is LGHNA, CDR2 YSLEER, per germline. Trimming took 0 bases from V and 8 from J; bases not matched to a gene: 6. The CDR3 loop spans 17 amino acids. DNA of the CDR3: TGCGCCAGCAGCCAAGATGGACTAGCGGGGGGTTTGGATGAGCAGTTCTTC. Protein product: CASSQDGLAGGLDEQFF.

Here the CDR3 reads CASSFQVYDEQFF. The CDR3, as DNA: TGTGCCAGCAGCTTCCAGGTGTACGATGAGCAGTTCTTC. The chain has TRBV7-2 and TRBJ2-1; no reliable D call. The CDR3 loop spans 13 amino acids. The V and J ends lost 3 bases and 8 bases respectively, with 11 bases between them. The germline gives CDR1 SGHTA, CDR2 FQGNSA.

The rearrangement links TRBV4-2 to TRBJ2-2, with TRBD2 matching over 10 bases. The CDR3 has 17 residues. The germline gives CDR1 LGHNA, CDR2 YNFKEQ. Germline trimming cut 0 bases from V and 5 bases from J; bases unmatched to any gene: 6. The CDR3 sequence is CASSQDISGGDTGELFF. Written as DNA, the CDR3 is TGTGCCAGCAGCCAAGATATAAGCGGGGGGGATACCGGGGAGCTGTTTTTT.

This clone was found once. An end of the junction differs from the germline gene, which may be a read error. In nucleotides, the CDR3 is TGTGTCAGCAGCTTGTTCTCCGTAGAGGAGACCCAGTACTTC. It codes for CVSSLFSVEETQYF. The chain recombines TRBV5-4 with TRBJ2-5; D is unclear. The CDR3 spans 14 residues. The germline gives CDR1 SGHNT, CDR2 YYREEE (reference sequence).

The CDR3 DNA reads as TGTGCCAGCAGCCTCCAGGGAACTGAAGCTTTCTTT. The encoded protein is CASSLQGTEAFF. This sequence joins TRBV5-5 and TRBJ1-1; D might be TRBD1 (5 bases). Germline V lookup: CDR1 SGHKS, CDR2 YYEKEE (reference sequence). The CDR3 extends over 12 amino acids. The ends were cut back, 4 bases at V and 5 bases at J, with 9 bases in the middle.

The chain is built from TRBV11-1 and TRBJ2-3; TRBD2 aligns across 8 bases. CDR1 SGHAT and CDR2 FQDESV come from the germline V gene (reference sequence). This CDR3 comprises 12 residues. The J segment lost 4 bases and the V segment lost 11 bases, leaving 5 bases of the junction unmatched. The DNA of the CDR3 is TGTGCCGTCGGGGGGGGAGCAGATACGCAGTATTTT. Encoded protein: CAVGGGADTQYF.

The chain combines TRBV19 with TRBJ1-1; no reliable D call. The germline V gene encodes CDR1 LNHDA and CDR2 SQIVND (reference sequence). This CDR3 has 15 residues. V gave up 5 bases and J gave up 0 bases, with 13 bases separating them. The CDR3 sequence is CASSGPRGMNTEAFF. The CDR3, as DNA: TGTGCCAGTAGTGGTCCCCGTGGCATGAACACTGAAGCTTTCTTT.

This chain uses TRBV5-6 with TRBJ2-3; possible D gene TRBD2, 5 bases. V was trimmed by 4 bases and J by 2 bases, leaving 20 bases between them. Per the germline V gene, CDR1 is SGHDT and CDR2 is YYEEEE. The CDR3 length is 17 residues. CDR3 DNA: TGTGCCAGCAGCCCCCTGCCGGGGAGCCGGAACACAGATACGCAGTATTTT. Its protein product is CASSPLPGSRNTDTQYF.

V is TRBV7-9 and J is TRBJ2-5, with TRBD1 as a possible D gene (5 bases). The CDR3 runs to 13 residues. Germline V gene sequence: CDR1 SEHNR, CDR2 FQNEAQ (reference sequence). Between the trimmed V and J ends, which lost 4 bases and 5 bases, there was a span of 11 bases. The CDR3 DNA reads TGTGCCAGCAGCTCCAGGGTATTGGAGACCCAGTACTTC. Encoded protein: CASSSRVLETQYF. The whole variable domain, filled in from reference TRBV7-9 and TRBJ2-5, reads DTGVSQNPRHKITKRGQNVTFRCDPISEHNRLYWYRQTLGQGPEFLTYFQNEAQLEKSRLLSDRFSAERPKGSFSTLEIQRTEQGDSAMYLCASSSRVLETQYFGPGTRLLVL.

This clone was observed once. The chain recombines TRBV7-3 with TRBJ2-1; 12 bases match TRBD2. The CDR3 contains 15 residues. V shed 5 bases, J shed 8 bases, and the junction held 7 bases outside the gene matches. Germline loops: CDR1 SGHTA, CDR2 FQGTGA. CDR3 bases: TGTGCCAGCAGCCGAACTAGCGGGGGGAACTATGAGCAGTTCTTC. Protein sequence: CASSRTSGGNYEQFF.

This chain links TRBV9 with TRBJ2-1; TRBD2 might be the D (5 bases). The CDR3 loop spans 16 amino acids. The V end was cut by 4 bases, the J end by 4 bases, with 18 bases between. Germline loops: CDR1 SGDLS, CDR2 YYNGEE. Here the CDR3 reads CASSPAPSRGYNEQFF. CDR3 nucleotides: TGTGCCAGCAGCCCAGCCCCTAGCCGAGGGTACAATGAGCAGTTCTTC.

This clone occurred a few times. The J gene is TRBJ1-2, the V gene TRBV4-3; D gene unclear. This CDR3 contains 16 residues. In germline, CDR1 is LGHNA, CDR2 YSLEER. The V end lost 0 bases, the J end lost 2 bases, and 13 bases lay between the germline ends. Here the CDR3 reads CASSQEGEGGNYGYTF. The CDR3 region has the DNA TGCGCCAGCAGCCAAGAGGGTGAGGGAGGAAACTATGGCTACACCTTC.

V usage is TRBV27 and J usage is TRBJ1-2, with D possibly matching TRBD1 (6 bases). V was clipped by 6 bases and J by 3 bases, with 11 bases between them. The germline V gene encodes CDR1 MNHEY and CDR2 SMNVEV (reference sequence). This CDR3 contains 13 residues. The CDR3 nucleotides read TGTGCCAGCAGCCAGGGGTCTTACTATGGCTACACCTTC. This sequence encodes CASSQGSYYGYTF.

This clone has just one count. The genes are TRBV10-2 and TRBJ2-7; 11 nucleotides match TRBD1. The CDR3 sequence is 16 residues long. Germline V gene data show CDR1 as WSHSY and CDR2 as SAAADI. Unmatched junction bases numbered 10, after V lost 5 bases and J lost 4 bases. The CDR3 sequence: CASSPTPGTGGYEQYF. The CDR3 DNA sequence: TGCGCCAGCAGTCCTACACCCGGGACAGGGGGTTACGAGCAGTACTTC.

This chain joins TRBV9 and TRBJ2-5, with D perhaps matching TRBD1 (5 bases). V lost 1 base to trimming and J lost 4 bases, with 8 bases between them. From germline, CDR1 is SGDLS and CDR2 YYNGEE. The CDR3 sequence is 13 residues long. CDR3 loop: CASSVTGGETQYF. CDR3 DNA sequence: TGTGCCAGCAGCGTAACAGGTGGAGAGACCCAGTACTTC.

CDR3 coding DNA: TGTGCCAGCTCAGATGGCAGGTACACAGATACGCAGTATTTT. This translates into CASSDGRYTDTQYF. The chain is built from TRBV18 and TRBJ2-3; no clear D gene. The CDR3 is 14 amino acids. CDR1 is KGHSH and CDR2 is LQKENI in the germline V gene. Trimming cost V 5 bases and J 2 bases, with 11 bases left between them.

The V and J genes are TRBV5-1 and TRBJ1-4, with D possibly TRBD1 on 5 matching bases. The length of the CDR3 is 15 residues. The V end lost 3 bases, the J end lost 2 bases, and 11 bases lay between the germline ends. The V gene's germline CDR1 is SGHRS and CDR2 YFSETQ. DNA for the CDR3: TGCGCCAGCAGCTCTAGGGGATTTACTAATGAAAAACTGTTTTTT. Its protein product is CASSSRGFTNEKLFF.

V is TRBV5-5 and J is TRBJ1-4; D is unresolved. The CDR3 contains 17 residues. Trimming took off 0 bases at V and 0 bases at J, with 12 bases between the two ends. Germline CDR1 and CDR2: SGHKS and YYEKEE (reference sequence). CDR3 residues: CASSLVLSGATNEKLFF. CDR3 bases: TGTGCCAGCAGCTTGGTTCTCAGCGGAGCAACTAATGAAAAACTGTTTTTT.

This clone was picked up a small number of times. The V gene is TRBV5-1, the J gene TRBJ2-1; the D gene is possibly TRBD2 (6 bases). This CDR3 contains 16 residues. The V gene lost 3 bases and the J gene lost 8 bases, with 21 bases spanning the gap. The germline V gene has CDR1 SGHRS and CDR2 YFSETQ. The CDR3 DNA sequence: TGCGCCAGCAGCTCCAGAGAGACCCCTAGCGACTATGAGCAGTTCTTC. Protein: CASSSRETPSDYEQFF. The full variable domain, rest sourced from reference TRBV5-1 and TRBJ2-1, is KAGVTQTPRYLIKTRGQQVTLSCSPISGHRSVSWYQQTPGQGLQFLFEYFSETQRNKGNFPGRFSGRQFSNSRSEMNVSTLELGDSALYLCASSSRETPSDYEQFFGPGTRLTVL.

This chain joins TRBV4-3 and TRBJ2-7; 7 bases are shared with TRBD1. Germline V gene data show CDR1 as LGHNA and CDR2 as YSLEER. The CDR3 is 16 amino acids. J gave up 3 bases and V 4 bases, and 12 bases lay outside the gene matches. The CDR3 loop reads CASSRDRDSGYYEQYF. CDR3 nucleotides: TGCGCCAGCAGCCGAGACCGGGACAGTGGTTACTACGAGCAGTACTTC.